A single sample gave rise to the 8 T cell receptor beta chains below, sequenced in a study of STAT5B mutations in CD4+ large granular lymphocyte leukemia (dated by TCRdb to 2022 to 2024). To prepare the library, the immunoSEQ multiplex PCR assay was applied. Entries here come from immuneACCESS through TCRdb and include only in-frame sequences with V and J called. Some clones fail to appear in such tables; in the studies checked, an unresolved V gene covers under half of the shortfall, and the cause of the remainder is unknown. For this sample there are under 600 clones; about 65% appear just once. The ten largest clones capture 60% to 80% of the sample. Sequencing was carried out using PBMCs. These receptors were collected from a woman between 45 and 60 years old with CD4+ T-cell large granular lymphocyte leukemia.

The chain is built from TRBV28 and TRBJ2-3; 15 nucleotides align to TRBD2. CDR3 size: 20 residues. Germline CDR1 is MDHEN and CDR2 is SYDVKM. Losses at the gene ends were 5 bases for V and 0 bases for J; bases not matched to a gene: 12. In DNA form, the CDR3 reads TGTGCCAGCAGTCACGGACTAGCGGGAGGGCCGGGGGTAAGCACAGATACGCAGTATTTT. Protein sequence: CASSHGLAGGPGVSTDTQYF. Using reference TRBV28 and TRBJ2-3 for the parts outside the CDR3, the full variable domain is DVKVTQSSRYLVKRTGEKVFLECVQDMDHENMFWYRQDPGLGLRLIYFSYDVKMKEKGDIPEGYSVSREKKERFSLILESASTNQTSMYLCASSHGLAGGPGVSTDTQYFGPGTRLTVL.

The CDR3 loop is CASSLWWTSAERDTGELFF. DNA for the CDR3: TGTGCCAGCAGCTTATGGTGGACTAGCGCGGAGCGGGACACCGGGGAGCTGTTTTTT. This chain joins TRBV7-8 and TRBJ2-2; the match to TRBD2 covers 9 bases. The CDR3 sequence is 19 residues long. Germline CDR1 SGHVS, CDR2 FQNEAQ. Germline trimming cut 2 bases from V and 3 bases from J; bases unmatched to any gene: 13.

The CDR3 DNA follows: TGTGCCAGCAGCCCGAGCGGGAGGGCCGACTACGGGGAGCTGTTTTTT. Its translation is CASSPSGRADYGELFF. This chain joins TRBV4-2 and TRBJ2-2, with 10 bases fitting TRBD2. The CDR3 spans 16 residues. CDR1 and CDR2 (germline): LGHNA, YNFKEQ. The ends lost 4 bases at V and 7 bases at J; junction bases unmatched: 9.

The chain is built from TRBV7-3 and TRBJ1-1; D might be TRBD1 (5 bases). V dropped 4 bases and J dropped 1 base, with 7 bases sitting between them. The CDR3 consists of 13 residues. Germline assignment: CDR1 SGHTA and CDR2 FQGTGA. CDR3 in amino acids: CASSSGQNTEAFF. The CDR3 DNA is TGTGCCAGCAGCTCCGGACAGAACACTGAAGCTTTCTTT.

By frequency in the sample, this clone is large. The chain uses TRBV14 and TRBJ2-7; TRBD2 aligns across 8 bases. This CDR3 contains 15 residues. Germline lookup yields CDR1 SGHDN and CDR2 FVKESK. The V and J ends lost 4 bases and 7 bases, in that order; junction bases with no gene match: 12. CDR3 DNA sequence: TGTGCCAGCAGCCCACTAGCGGCGTTGTGGGGGGAGCAGTACTTC. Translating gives CASSPLAALWGEQYF.

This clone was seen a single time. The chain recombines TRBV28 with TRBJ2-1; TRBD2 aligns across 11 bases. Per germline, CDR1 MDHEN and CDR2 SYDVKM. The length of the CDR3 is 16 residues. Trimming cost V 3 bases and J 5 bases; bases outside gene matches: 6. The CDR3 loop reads CASSFSSGRPNNEQFF. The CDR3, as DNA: TGTGCCAGCAGTTTCTCTAGCGGGAGGCCCAACAATGAGCAGTTCTTC.

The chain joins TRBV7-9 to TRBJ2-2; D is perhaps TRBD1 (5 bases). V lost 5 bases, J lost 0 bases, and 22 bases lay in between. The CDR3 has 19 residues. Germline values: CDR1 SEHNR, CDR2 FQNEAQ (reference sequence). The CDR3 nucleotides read TGTGCCAGCAGCCGCAAAGTGGCTAGGGGTCAGTCGAACACCGGGGAGCTGTTTTTT. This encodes CASSRKVARGQSNTGELFF.

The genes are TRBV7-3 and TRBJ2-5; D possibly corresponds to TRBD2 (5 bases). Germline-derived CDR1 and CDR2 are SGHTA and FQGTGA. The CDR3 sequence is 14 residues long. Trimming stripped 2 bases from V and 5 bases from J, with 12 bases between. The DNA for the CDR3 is TGTGCCAGCAGCTTAGCGGGTCCCGGGGAGACCCAGTACTTC. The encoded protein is CASSLAGPGETQYF.